The following is a T cell receptor (beta chain) sequence with its context. The antigen is undetermined. This record comes from a study of CD8 T cell repertoires and HIV-1 epitope variants. Study information: Separate from the cultures, 1M uncultured T cells served as baseline.

This CDR3 contains 13 residues. Trimming stripped 5 bases from V and 0 bases from J, with 8 bases between. CDR1 and CDR2 from the germline V gene are SEHNR and FQNEAQ (reference sequence). Libraries were prepared by immunoSEQ multiplex PCR; TCRdb keeps only in-frame clonotypes and omits some of them. The sample yields some 4,600 clones, around 67% seen once. The receptor comes from a male donor with HIV. V is TRBV7-9 and J is TRBJ2-7; D is undetermined. Sequencing input: cultured CD8+ T cells derived from PBMCs. In nucleotides, the CDR3 is TGTGCCAGCAGCGCTGGGGACTCCTACGAGCAGTACTTC. Translated: CASSAGDSYEQYF. Full variable domain (remainder filled in from reference TRBV7-9 and TRBJ2-7): DTGVSQNPRHKITKRGQNVTFRCDPISEHNRLYWYRQTLGQGPEFLTYFQNEAQLEKSRLLSDRFSAERPKGSFSTLEIQRTEQGDSAMYLCASSAGDSYEQYFGPGTRLTVT.